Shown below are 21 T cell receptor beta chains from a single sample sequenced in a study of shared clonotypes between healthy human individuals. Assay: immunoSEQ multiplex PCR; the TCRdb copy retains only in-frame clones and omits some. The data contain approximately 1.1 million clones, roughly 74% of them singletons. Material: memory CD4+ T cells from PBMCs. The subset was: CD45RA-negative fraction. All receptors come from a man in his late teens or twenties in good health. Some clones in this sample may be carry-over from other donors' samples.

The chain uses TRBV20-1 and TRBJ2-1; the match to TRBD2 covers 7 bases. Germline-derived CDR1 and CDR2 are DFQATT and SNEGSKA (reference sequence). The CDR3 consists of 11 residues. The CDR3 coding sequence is TGCCGACGGACTAGAGGCCCTGAGCAGTTCTTC. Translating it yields CRRTRGPEQFF.

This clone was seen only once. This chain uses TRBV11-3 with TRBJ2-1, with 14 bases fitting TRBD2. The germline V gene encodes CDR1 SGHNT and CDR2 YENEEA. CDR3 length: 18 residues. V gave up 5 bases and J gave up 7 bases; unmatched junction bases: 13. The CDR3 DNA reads TGTGCCAGCAGCGGCACCGGGACTAGCGGGAGTTCAGGTAATGAGCAGTTCTTC. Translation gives CASSGTGTSGSSGNEQFF.

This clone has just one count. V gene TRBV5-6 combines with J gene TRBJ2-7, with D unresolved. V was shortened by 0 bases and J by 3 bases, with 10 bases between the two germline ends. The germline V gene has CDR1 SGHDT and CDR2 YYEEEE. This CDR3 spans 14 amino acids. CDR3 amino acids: CASSLGWGGYEQYF. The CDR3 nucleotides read TGTGCCAGCAGCTTGGGATGGGGTGGCTACGAGCAGTACTTC. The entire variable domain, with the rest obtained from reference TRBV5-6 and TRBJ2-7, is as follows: DAGVTQSPTHLIKTRGQQVTLRCSPKSGHDTVSWYQQALGQGPQFIFQYYEEEERQRGNFPDRFSGHQFPNYSSELNVNALLLGDSALYLCASSLGWGGYEQYFGPGTRLTVT.

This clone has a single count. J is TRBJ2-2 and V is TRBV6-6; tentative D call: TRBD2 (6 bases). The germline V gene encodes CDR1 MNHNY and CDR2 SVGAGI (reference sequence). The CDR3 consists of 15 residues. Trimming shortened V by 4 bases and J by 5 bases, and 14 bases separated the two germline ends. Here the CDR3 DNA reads TGTGCCAGCAGTTTCCGGGTTGGGGGGACCGGGGAGCTGTTTTTT. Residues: CASSFRVGGTGELFF.

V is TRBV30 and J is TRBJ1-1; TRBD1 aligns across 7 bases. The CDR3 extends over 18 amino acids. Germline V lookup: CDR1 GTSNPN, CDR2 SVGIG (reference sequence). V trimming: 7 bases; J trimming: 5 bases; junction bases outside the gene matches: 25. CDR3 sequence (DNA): TGTGCCTCCCGGGACAGATACACTAGGGGGATTAAAGAAACTGAAGCTTTCTTT. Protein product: CASRDRYTRGIKETEAFF.

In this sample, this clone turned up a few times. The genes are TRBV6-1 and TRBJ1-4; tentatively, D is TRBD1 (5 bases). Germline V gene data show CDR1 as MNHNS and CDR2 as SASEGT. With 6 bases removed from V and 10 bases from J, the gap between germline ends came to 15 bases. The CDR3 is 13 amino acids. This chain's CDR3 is CASSGTSVGKLFF. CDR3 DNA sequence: TGTGCCAGCAGCGGGACTAGTGTCGGAAAACTGTTTTTT.

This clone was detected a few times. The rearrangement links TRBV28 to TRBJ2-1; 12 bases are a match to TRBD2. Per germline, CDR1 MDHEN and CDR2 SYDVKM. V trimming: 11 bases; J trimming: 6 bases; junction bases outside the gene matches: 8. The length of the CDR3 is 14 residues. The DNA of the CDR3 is TGTGCCGGCGGTACTAGCGGGAGGATCAATGAGCAGTTCTTC. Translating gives CAGGTSGRINEQFF.

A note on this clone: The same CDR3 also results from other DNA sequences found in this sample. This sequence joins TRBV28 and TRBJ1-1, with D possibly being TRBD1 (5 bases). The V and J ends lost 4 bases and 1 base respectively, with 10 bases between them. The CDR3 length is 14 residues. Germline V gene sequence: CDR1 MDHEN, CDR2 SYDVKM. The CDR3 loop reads CASSSGTGNTEAFF. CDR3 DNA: TGTGCCAGCAGTTCAGGGACGGGGAACACTGAAGCTTTCTTT.

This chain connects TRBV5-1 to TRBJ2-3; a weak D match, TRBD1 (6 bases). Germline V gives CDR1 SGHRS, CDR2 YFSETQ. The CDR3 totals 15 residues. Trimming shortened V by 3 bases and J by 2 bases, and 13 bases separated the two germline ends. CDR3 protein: CASSSGQGPTDTQYF. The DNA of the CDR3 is TGCGCCAGCAGCTCTGGGCAGGGGCCCACAGATACGCAGTATTTT. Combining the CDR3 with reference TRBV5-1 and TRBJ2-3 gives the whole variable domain KAGVTQTPRYLIKTRGQQVTLSCSPISGHRSVSWYQQTPGQGLQFLFEYFSETQRNKGNFPGRFSGRQFSNSRSEMNVSTLELGDSALYLCASSSGQGPTDTQYFGPGTRLTVL.

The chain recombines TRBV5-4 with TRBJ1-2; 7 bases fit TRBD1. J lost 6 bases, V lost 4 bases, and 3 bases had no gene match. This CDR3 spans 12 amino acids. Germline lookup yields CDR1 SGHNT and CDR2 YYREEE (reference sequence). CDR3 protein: CASSPDRDGYTF. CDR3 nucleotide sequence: TGTGCCAGCAGCCCCGACAGGGATGGCTACACCTTC.

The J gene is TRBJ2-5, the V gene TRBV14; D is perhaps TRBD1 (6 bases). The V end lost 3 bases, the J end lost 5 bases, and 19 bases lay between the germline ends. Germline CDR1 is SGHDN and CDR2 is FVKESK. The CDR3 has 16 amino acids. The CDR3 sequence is CASSQSVNRVGETQYF. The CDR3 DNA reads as TGTGCCAGCAGCCAGTCAGTGAACAGGGTAGGGGAGACCCAGTACTTC.

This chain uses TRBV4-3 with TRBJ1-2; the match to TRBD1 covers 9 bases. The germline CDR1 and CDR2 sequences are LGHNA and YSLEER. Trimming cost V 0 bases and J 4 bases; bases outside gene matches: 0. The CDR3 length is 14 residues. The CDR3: CASSQEQGAYGYTF. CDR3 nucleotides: TGCGCCAGCAGCCAAGAACAGGGGGCCTATGGCTACACCTTC.

The CDR3 DNA reads TGTGCCAGCGGCCCTAACTCTGACTCCTACAATGAGCAGTTCTTC. Encoded protein: CASGPNSDSYNEQFF. This chain links TRBV2 with TRBJ2-1; D gene ambiguous. The germline V gene encodes CDR1 SNHLY and CDR2 FYNNEI. V dropped 8 bases and J dropped 0 bases, with 14 bases sitting between them. The CDR3 runs 15 residues. The full variable domain, rest sourced from reference TRBV2 and TRBJ2-1, is EPEVTQTPSHQVTQMGQEVILRCVPISNHLYFYWYRQILGQKVEFLVSFYNNEISEKSEIFDDQFSVERPDGSNFTLKIRSTKLEDSAMYFCASGPNSDSYNEQFFGPGTRLTVL.

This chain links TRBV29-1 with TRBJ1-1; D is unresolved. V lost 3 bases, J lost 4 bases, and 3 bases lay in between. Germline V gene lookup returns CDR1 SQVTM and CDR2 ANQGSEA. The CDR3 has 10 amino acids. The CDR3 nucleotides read TGCAGCGTTGACATCACTGAAGCTTTCTTT. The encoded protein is CSVDITEAFF.

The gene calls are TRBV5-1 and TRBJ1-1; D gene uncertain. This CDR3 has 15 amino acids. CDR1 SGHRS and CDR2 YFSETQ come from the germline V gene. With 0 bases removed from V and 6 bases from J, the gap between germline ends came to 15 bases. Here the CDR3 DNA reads TGCGCCAGCAGCTTGGCCCGGGTCCTCGGGGCTGAAGCTTTCTTT. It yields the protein CASSLARVLGAEAFF.

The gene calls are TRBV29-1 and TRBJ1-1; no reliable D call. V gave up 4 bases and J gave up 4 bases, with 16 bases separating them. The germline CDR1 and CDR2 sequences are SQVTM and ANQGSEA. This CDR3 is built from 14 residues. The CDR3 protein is CSVVPSELGTEAFF. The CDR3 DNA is TGCAGCGTTGTCCCTTCCGAGCTGGGCACTGAAGCTTTCTTT.

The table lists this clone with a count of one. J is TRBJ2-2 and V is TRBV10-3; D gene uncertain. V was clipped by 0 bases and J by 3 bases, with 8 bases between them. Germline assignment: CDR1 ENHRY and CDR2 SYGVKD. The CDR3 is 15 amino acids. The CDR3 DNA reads TGTGCCATCAGTGAGTCAGGCCAGGACACCGGGGAGCTGTTTTTT. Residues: CAISESGQDTGELFF.

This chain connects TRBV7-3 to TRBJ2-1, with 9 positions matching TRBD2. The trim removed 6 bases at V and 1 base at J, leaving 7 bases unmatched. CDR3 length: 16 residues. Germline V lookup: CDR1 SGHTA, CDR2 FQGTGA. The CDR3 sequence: CASSRSGSLSYNEQFF. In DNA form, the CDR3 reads TGTGCCAGCAGTCGTAGCGGGAGTCTATCCTACAATGAGCAGTTCTTC.

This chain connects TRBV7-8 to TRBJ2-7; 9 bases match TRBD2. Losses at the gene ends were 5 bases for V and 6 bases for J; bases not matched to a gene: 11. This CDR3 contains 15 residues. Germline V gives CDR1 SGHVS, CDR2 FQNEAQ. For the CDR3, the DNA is TGTGCCAGCAGCCCCCGGGTAGCGGGAGTATCCGAGCAGTACTTC. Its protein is CASSPRVAGVSEQYF.

In DNA, the CDR3 is TGCGCCAGCAGTGAGAGGCAGGAATCAATCTATTTAGCCTACGAGCAGTACTTC. Residues: CASSERQESIYLAYEQYF. This chain joins TRBV10-2 and TRBJ2-7; D unclear. The CDR3 runs to 18 residues. Germline V gives CDR1 WSHSY, CDR2 SAAADI. Trimming stripped 2 bases from V and 2 bases from J, with 22 bases between.

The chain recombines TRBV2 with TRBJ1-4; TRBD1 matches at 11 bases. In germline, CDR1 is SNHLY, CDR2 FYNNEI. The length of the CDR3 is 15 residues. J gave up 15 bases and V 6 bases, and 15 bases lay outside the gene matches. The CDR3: CASSPWGQGDGLVFF. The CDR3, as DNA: TGTGCCAGCAGCCCATGGGGACAGGGGGATGGATTGGTGTTTTTT.